This T cell receptor beta chain was found in a study of CD8+CD57+ T cells in acquired aplastic anemia. CDR1 is SGHRS, CDR2 YFSETQ, per germline. V lost 5 bases and J 3 bases, leaving 17 bases between the germline ends. The CDR3 covers 15 residues. For sequencing, patients were chosen who had shown expansion of CD8+CD57+ cells by flow cytometry. TCR beta VDJ and CDR3 profiling used genomic DNA as template. TCRdb independently ran MiXCR on the reads; one entry per CDR3 protein. The table records 200,000 to 300,000 distinct CDR3 sequences, around 82% of them present only once. Input material: sorted CD4+, CD8+, or CD8+CD57+ T cells (not recorded which) from PBMCs. The gene calls are TRBV5-1 and TRBJ1-1, with D unresolved. The origin of this receptor is a human donor with aplastic anemia. CDR3 in amino acids: CASRESTYGYTEAFF. The CDR3 nucleotides read TGCGCCAGCAGGGAAAGTACCTATGGCTACACTGAAGCTTTCTTT.